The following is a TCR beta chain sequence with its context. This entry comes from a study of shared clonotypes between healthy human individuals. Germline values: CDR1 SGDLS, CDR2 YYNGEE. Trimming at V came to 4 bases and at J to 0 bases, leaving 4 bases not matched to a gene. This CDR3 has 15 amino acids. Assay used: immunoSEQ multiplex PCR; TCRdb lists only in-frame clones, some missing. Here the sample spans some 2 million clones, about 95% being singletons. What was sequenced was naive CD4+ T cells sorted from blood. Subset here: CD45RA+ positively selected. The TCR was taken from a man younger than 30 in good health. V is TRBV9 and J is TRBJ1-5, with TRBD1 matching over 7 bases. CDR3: CASSPGGHSNQPQHF. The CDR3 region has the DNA TGTGCCAGCAGCCCAGGGGGACATAGCAATCAGCCCCAGCATTTT.